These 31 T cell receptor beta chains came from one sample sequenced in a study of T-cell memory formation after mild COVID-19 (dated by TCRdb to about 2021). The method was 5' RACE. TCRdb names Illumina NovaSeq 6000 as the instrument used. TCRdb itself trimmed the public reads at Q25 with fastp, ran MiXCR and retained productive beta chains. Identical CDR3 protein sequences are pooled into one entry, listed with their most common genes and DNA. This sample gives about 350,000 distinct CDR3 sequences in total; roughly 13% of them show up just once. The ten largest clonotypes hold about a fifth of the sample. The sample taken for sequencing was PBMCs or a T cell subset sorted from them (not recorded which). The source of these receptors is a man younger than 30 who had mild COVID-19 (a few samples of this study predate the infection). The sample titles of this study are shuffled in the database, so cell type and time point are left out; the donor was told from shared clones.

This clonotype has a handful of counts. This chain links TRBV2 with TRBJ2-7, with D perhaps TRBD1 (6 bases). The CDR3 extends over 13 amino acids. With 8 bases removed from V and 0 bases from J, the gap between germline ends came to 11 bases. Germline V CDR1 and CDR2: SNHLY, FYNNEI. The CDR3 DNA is TGTGCCAGCCGGACAGTACCCTCCTACGAGCAGTACGTC. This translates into CASRTVPSYEQYV.

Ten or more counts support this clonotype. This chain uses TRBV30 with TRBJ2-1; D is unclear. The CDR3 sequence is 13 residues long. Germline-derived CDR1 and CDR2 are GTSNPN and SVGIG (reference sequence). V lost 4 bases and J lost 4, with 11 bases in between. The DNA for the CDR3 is TGTGCCTGGATGGGTCAGGAATACAATGAGCAGTTCTTC. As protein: CAWMGQEYNEQFF.

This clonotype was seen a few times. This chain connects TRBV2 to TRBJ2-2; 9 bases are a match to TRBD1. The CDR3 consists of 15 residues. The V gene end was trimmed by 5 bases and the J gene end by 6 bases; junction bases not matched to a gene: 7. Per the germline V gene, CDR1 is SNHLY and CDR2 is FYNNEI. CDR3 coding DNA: TGTGCCAGCAGTCCGGGACAGGGTAGCTCCGGGGAGCTGTTTTTT. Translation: CASSPGQGSSGELFF.

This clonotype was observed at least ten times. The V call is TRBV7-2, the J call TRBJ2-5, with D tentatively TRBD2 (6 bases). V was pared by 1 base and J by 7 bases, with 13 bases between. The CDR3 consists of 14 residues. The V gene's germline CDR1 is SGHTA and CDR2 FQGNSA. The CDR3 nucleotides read TGTGCCAGCAGCTTAGTTGGCGGGACCCGGACCCAGTACTTC. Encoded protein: CASSLVGGTRTQYF.

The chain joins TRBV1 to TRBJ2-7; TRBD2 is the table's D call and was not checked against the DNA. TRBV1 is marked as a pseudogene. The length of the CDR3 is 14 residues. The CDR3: CTSGWRDRRDEQYV. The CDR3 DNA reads TGCACCAGCGGATGGAGGGACCGGCGGGACGAGCAGTACGTT.

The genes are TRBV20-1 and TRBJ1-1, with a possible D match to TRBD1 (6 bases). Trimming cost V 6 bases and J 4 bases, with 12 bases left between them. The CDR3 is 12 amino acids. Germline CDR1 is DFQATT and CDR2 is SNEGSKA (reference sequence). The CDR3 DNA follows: TGCAGTGCAAAACAGGGAGGCACTGAAGCTTTCTTT. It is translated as CSAKQGGTEAFF.

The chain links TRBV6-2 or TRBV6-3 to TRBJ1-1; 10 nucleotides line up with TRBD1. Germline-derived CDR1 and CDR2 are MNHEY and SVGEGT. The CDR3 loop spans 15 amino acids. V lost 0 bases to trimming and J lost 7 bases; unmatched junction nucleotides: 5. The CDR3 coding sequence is TGTGCCAGCAGTTACTCCCCAGGGACAGGGGTTGAAGCTTTCTTT. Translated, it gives CASSYSPGTGVEAFF.

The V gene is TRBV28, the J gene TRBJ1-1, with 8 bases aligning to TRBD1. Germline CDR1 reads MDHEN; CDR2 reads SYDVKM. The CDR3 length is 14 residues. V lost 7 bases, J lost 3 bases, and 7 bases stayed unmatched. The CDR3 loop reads CASTWTGRYTEAFF. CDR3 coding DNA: TGTGCCAGCACCTGGACAGGGCGGTACACTGAAGCTTTCTTT.

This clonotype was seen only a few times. The CDR3 nucleotides are TGCGCCAGCAGCCAAGACAGGGCCTACGAGCAGTACGTC. This translates into CASSQDRAYEQYV. V gene TRBV4-1 combines with J gene TRBJ2-7; D might be TRBD1 (5 bases). CDR1 is MGHRA, CDR2 YSYEKL, per germline. Trimming took 0 bases from V and 2 from J, leaving 5 bases between them. The CDR3 runs 13 residues.

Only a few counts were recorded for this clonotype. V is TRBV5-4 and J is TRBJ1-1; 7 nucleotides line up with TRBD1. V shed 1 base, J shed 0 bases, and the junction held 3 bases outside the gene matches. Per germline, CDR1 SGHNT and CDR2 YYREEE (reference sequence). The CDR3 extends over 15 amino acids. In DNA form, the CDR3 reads TGTGCCAGCAGCTTGACCGGGACAGTGAACACTGAAGCTTTCTTT. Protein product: CASSLTGTVNTEAFF.

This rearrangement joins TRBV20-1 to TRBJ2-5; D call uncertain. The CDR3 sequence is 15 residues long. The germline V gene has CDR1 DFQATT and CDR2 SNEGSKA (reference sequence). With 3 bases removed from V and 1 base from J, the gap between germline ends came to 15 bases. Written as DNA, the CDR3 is TGCAGTGCTAGCCCCTTGGGTGCCCGCCAAGAGACCCAGTACTTC. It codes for CSASPLGARQETQYF.

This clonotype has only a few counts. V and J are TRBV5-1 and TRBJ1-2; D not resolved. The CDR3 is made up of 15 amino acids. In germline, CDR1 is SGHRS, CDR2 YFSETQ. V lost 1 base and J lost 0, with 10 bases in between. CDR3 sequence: CASSLSPETNYGYTF. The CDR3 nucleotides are TGCGCCAGCAGCTTGTCTCCAGAGACTAACTATGGCTACACCTTC. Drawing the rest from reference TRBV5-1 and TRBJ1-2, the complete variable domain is KAGVTQTPRYLIKTRGQQVTLSCSPISGHRSVSWYQQTPGQGLQFLFEYFSETQRNKGNFPGRFSGRQFSNSRSEMNVSTLELGDSALYLCASSLSPETNYGYTFGSGTRLTVV.

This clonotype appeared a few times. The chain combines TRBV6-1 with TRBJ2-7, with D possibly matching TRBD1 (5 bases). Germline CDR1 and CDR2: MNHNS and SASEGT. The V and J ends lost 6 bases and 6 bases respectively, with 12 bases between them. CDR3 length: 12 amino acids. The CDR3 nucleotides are TGTGCCAGCAGCGCCGCAGGGTTCGAGCAGTACTTC. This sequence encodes CASSAAGFEQYF.

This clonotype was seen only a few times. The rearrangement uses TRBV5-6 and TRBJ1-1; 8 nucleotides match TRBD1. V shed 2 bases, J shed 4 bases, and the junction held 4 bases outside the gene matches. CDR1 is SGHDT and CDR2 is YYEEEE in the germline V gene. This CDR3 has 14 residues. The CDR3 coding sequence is TGTGCCAGCAGCTTCCAGGGGGCGGCCACTGAAGCTTTCTTT. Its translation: CASSFQGAATEAFF.

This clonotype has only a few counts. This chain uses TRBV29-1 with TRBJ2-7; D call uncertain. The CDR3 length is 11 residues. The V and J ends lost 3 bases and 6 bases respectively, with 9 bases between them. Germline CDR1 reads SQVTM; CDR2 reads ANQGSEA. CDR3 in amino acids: CSVDKAGEQYF. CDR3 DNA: TGCAGCGTTGATAAGGCTGGCGAGCAGTACTTC.

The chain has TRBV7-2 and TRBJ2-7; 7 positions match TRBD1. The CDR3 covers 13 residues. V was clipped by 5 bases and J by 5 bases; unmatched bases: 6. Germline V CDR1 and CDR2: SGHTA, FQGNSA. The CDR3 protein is CASSVNRGDEQYV. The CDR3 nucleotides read TGTGCCAGCAGCGTAAACAGGGGAGACGAGCAGTACGTC.

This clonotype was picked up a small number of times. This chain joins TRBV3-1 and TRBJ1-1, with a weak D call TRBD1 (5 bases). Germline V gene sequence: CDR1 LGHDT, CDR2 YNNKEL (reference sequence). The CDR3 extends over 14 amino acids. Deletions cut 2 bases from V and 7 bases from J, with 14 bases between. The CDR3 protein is CASSQKGISSEAFF. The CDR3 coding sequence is TGTGCCAGCAGCCAAAAGGGGATAAGCAGTGAAGCTTTCTTT.

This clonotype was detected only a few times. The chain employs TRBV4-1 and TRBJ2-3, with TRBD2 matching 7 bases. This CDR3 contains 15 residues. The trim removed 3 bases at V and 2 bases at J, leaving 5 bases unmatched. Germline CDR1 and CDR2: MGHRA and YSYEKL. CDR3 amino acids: CASSQGGTVTDTQYF. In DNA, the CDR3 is TGCGCCAGCAGCCAGGGAGGGACTGTCACAGATACGCAGTATTTT.

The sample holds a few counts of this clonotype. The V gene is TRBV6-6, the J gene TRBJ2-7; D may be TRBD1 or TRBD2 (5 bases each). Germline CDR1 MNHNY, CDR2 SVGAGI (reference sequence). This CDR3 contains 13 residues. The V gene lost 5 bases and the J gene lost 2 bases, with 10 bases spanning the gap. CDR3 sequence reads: CASSRDVTYEQYV. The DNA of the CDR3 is TGTGCCAGCAGTCGGGACGTTACCTACGAGCAGTACGTC.

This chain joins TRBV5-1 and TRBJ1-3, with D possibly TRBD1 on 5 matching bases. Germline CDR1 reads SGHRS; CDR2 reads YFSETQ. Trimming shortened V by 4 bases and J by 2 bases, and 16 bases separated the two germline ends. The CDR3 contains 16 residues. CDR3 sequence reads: CASSPGSGGTGNTIYF. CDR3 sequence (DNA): TGCGCCAGCAGCCCGGGATCGGGGGGAACTGGAAACACCATATATTTT.

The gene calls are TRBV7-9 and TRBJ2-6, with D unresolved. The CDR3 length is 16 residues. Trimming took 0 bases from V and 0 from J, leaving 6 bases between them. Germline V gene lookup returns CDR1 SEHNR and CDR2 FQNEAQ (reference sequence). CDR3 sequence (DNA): TGTGCCAGCAGCTTAGCGCTCCCCTCTGGGGCCAACGTCCTGACTTTC. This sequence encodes CASSLALPSGANVLTF.

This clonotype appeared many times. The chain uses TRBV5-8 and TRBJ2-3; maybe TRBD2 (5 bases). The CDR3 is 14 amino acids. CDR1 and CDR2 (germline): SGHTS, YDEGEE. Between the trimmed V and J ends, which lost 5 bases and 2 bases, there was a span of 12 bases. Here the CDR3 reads CASSSGVYTDTQYF. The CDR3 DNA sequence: TGTGCCAGCAGTTCCGGGGTCTACACAGATACGCAGTATTTT.

The CDR3 DNA follows: TGTGCCAGCAGCCCCACGCCGGGTAGCGGAGCAACCGGGGAGCTGTTTTTT. Protein sequence: CASSPTPGSGATGELFF. The chain has TRBV7-2 and TRBJ2-2; possible D gene TRBD2, 6 bases. V shed 5 bases and J shed 5 bases, with 21 bases lying between them. The CDR3 contains 17 residues. Per germline, CDR1 SGHTA and CDR2 FQGNSA.

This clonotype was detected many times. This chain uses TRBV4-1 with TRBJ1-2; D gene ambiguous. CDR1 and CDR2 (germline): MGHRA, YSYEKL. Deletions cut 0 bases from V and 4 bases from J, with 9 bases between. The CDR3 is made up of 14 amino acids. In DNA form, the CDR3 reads TGCGCCAGCAGCCAAGATCCCGGTAGCTATGGCTACACCTTC. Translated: CASSQDPGSYGYTF.

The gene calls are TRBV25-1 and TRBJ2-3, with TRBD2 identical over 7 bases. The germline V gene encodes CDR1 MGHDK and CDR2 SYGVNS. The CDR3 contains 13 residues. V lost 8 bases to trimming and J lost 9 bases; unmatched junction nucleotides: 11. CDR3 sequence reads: CASSGLAGVTQYF. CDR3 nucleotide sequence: TGTGCCAGCTCGGGTCTGGCGGGGGTGACGCAGTATTTT.

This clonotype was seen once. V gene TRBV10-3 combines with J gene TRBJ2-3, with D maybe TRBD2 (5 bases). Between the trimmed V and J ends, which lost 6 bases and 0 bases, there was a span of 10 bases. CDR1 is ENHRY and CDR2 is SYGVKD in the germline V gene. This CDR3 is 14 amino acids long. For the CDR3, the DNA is TGTGCCATCAGCCTCGGGGAAAGCACAGATACGCAGTATTTT. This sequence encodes CAISLGESTDTQYF.

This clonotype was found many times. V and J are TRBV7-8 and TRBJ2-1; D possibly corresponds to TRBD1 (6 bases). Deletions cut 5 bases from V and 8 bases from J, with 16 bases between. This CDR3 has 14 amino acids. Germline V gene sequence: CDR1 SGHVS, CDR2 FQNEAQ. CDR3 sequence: CASSADRELHEQFF. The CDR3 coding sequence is TGTGCCAGCAGCGCGGACAGAGAACTACATGAGCAGTTCTTC. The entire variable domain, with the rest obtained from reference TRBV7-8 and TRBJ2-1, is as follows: GAGVSQSPRYKVAKRGQDVALRCDPISGHVSLFWYQQALGQGPEFLTYFQNEAQLDKSGLPSDRFFAERPEGSVSTLKIQRTQQEDSAVYLCASSADRELHEQFFGPGTRLTVL.

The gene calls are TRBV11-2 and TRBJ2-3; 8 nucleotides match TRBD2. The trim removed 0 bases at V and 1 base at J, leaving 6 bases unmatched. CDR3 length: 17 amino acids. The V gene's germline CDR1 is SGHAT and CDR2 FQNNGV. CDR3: CASSLDPGRGGTDTQYF. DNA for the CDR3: TGTGCCAGCAGCTTAGATCCAGGGCGGGGGGGCACAGATACGCAGTATTTT.

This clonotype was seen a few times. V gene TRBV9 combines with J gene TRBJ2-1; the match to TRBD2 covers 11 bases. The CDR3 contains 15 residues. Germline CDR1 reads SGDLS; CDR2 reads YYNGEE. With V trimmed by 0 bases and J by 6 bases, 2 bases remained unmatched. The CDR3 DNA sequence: TGTGCCAGCAGCGTAGTTAGCGGGGGGGTCAATGAGCAGTTCTTC. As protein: CASSVVSGGVNEQFF. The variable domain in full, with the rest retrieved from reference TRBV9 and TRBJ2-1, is DSGVTQTPKHLITATGQRVTLRCSPRSGDLSVYWYQQSLDQGLQFLIQYYNGEERAKGNILERFSAQQFPDLHSELNLSSLELGDSALYFCASSVVSGGVNEQFFGPGTRLTVL.

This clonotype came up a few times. Here the CDR3 DNA reads TGTGCCAGCAGTTTGGAGGCTACGTACGAGCAGTACGTC. Translation gives CASSLEATYEQYV. The chain links TRBV12-3 or TRBV12-4 to TRBJ2-7, with D perhaps matching TRBD2 (5 bases). The CDR3 has 13 residues. V dropped 3 bases and J dropped 4 bases, with 10 bases sitting between them.

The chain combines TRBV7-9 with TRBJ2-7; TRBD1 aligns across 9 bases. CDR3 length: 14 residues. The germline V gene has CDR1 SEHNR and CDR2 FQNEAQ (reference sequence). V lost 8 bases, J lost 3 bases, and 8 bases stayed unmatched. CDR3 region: CASSIGQGIYEQYF. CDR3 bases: TGTGCCAGCTCGATTGGACAGGGGATCTACGAGCAGTACTTC.